These 13 T cell receptor beta chains came from one sample sequenced in a study of regulatory T cells in long-lasting Graves disease. Regarding time point: persistent/refractory GD, antithyroid drugs over 5 years with positive TRAb. Following extraction of RNA from PBMCs, that RNA was used to make the TCR library. TCR beta libraries were built with iRepertoire HTBI primers and Arm-PCR of CDR3 regions. TCRdb re-derived calls from the multiplex PCR reads in MiXCR, one entry per CDR3 protein. The data contain about 470,000 distinct CDR3 sequences, around a fifth of them singletons. The sequences come from peripheral blood mononuclear cells (PBMCs), collected when the disease was refractory, from a patient treated with antithyroid drugs. The receptor set was obtained from a female donor with Graves disease.

The sample holds a few counts of this clonotype. This chain joins TRBV3-1 and TRBJ1-2; a weak D match, TRBD1 (5 bases). The V end was cut by 1 base, the J end by 4 bases, with 13 bases between. The CDR3 totals 15 residues. CDR1 LGHDT and CDR2 YNNKEL come from the germline V gene (reference sequence). CDR3 sequence reads: CASSQVGEAPYGYTF. Here the CDR3 DNA reads TGTGCCAGCAGCCAAGTGGGGGAAGCTCCCTATGGCTACACCTTC.

This clonotype occurred many times. The chain combines TRBV12-3 or TRBV12-4 with TRBJ2-7; D gene uncertain. This CDR3 has 11 residues. The V gene lost 3 bases and the J gene lost 6 bases, with 6 bases spanning the gap. CDR3 sequence: CASSLTSEQYF. CDR3 bases: TGTGCCAGCAGTTTGACCAGCGAGCAGTACTTC.

The sample holds many counts of this clonotype. The genes are TRBV10-3 and TRBJ2-2, with TRBD2 as a possible D gene (6 bases). Trimming stripped 7 bases from V and 4 bases from J, with 16 bases between. The CDR3 consists of 15 residues. CDR1 is ENHRY and CDR2 is SYGVKD in the germline V gene. The CDR3: CAIKAVAAGTGELFF. The CDR3 region has the DNA TGTGCCATCAAGGCAGTAGCGGCGGGCACCGGGGAGCTGTTTTTT.

The sample holds a few counts of this clonotype. The V and J genes are TRBV3-1 and TRBJ1-1, with TRBD1 matching over 7 bases. Unmatched junction bases numbered 5, after V lost 4 bases and J lost 3 bases. Germline V CDR1 and CDR2: LGHDT, YNNKEL (reference sequence). The CDR3 sequence is 14 residues long. Here the CDR3 DNA reads TGTGCCAGCAGCCCCAACGACAGGGACACTGAAGCTTTCTTT. Its translation: CASSPNDRDTEAFF.

This clonotype was seen more than once but under ten times. This chain links TRBV20-1 with TRBJ1-3, with TRBD1 matching 11 bases. After removal of 5 bases from V and 4 bases from J, the junction contained 4 bases not matched to a gene. Germline V lookup: CDR1 DFQATT, CDR2 SNEGSKA (reference sequence). The CDR3 runs 14 residues. DNA of the CDR3: TGCAGTGCTGAGGACAGGGGGCTAGGAAACACCATATATTTT. This translates into CSAEDRGLGNTIYF.

This clonotype was counted at least ten times. The chain has TRBV20-1 and TRBJ2-4; D gene uncertain. The CDR3 contains 13 residues. Trimming stripped 5 bases from V and 8 bases from J, with 16 bases between. Per germline, CDR1 DFQATT and CDR2 SNEGSKA (reference sequence). This CDR3 reads CSASELTGDIQYF. CDR3 bases: TGCAGTGCTTCAGAGCTAACTGGGGACATTCAGTACTTC.

This rearrangement joins TRBV13 to TRBJ2-2; D unclear. The germline gives CDR1 PRHDT, CDR2 FYEKMQ (reference sequence). This CDR3 has 16 amino acids. V shed 0 bases and J shed 4 bases, with 12 bases lying between them. CDR3 DNA sequence: TGTGCCAGCAGCTTAGGCCTAGGAGCGTTCACCGGGGAGCTGTTTTTT. Its translation: CASSLGLGAFTGELFF.

This clonotype came up many times. This sequence joins TRBV27 and TRBJ1-2; D remains unclear. V was cut by 4 bases and J by 2 bases, with 14 bases left in between. The CDR3 totals 15 residues. Per the germline V gene, CDR1 is MNHEY and CDR2 is SMNVEV (reference sequence). The CDR3 nucleotides read TGTGCCAGCAGTTCGCGCTTCTCAGAAAACTATGGCTACACCTTC. This translates into CASSSRFSENYGYTF.

The CDR3 nucleotides are TGTGCCAGCAGGGGACGGGACCTCCGCGGTGGAGGAAACACCATATATTTT. Amino acids: CASRGRDLRGGGNTIYF. This chain joins TRBV6-1 and TRBJ1-3, with D tentatively TRBD1 (5 bases). Trimming took off 6 bases at V and 4 bases at J, with 22 bases between the two ends. This CDR3 region has 17 residues. Per germline, CDR1 MNHNS and CDR2 SASEGT.

This clonotype was counted ten times or more. J is TRBJ1-4 and V is TRBV15; D unclear. Germline CDR1 reads LNHNV; CDR2 reads YYDKDF (reference sequence). The ends were cut back, 9 bases at V and 6 bases at J, with 17 bases in the middle. The CDR3 has 14 residues. CDR3 protein: CATRPGRMDEKLFF. In DNA form, the CDR3 reads TGTGCCACTCGGCCAGGACGGATGGATGAAAAACTGTTTTTT. The full variable domain, its missing parts supplied by reference TRBV15 and TRBJ1-4, is DAMVIQNPRYQVTQFGKPVTLSCSQTLNHNVMYWYQQKSSQAPKLLFHYYDKDFNNEADTPDNFQSRRPNTSFCFLDIRSPGLGDTAMYLCATRPGRMDEKLFFGSGTQLSVL.

V usage is TRBV18 and J usage is TRBJ1-1; maybe TRBD1 (5 bases). The V gene lost 3 bases and the J gene lost 3 bases, with 20 bases spanning the gap. CDR1 KGHSH and CDR2 LQKENI come from the germline V gene. This CDR3 spans 17 amino acids. CDR3 DNA sequence: TGTGCCAGCTCACCCCCGGGACCGAGGGCCATGGACACTGAAGCTTTCTTT. Protein sequence: CASSPPGPRAMDTEAFF.

This clonotype has at least ten counts. CDR3 residues: CASSSPPDRGQETQYF. DNA of the CDR3: TGTGCCAGCAGTTCCCCTCCGGACAGGGGGCAAGAGACCCAGTACTTC. The rearrangement joins TRBV28 to TRBJ2-5, with 10 bases that match TRBD1. Per germline, CDR1 MDHEN and CDR2 SYDVKM. Trimming at V came to 4 bases and at J to 2 bases, leaving 7 bases not matched to a gene. This CDR3 is 16 amino acids long.

The chain employs TRBV4-1 and TRBJ2-2, with D possibly being TRBD1 (6 bases). Deletions cut 2 bases from V and 3 bases from J, with 16 bases between. The CDR3 runs to 17 residues. Germline lookup yields CDR1 MGHRA and CDR2 YSYEKL. CDR3 in DNA: TGCGCCAGCAGCCAATACTGGGCAGGGGCATACACCGGGGAGCTGTTTTTT. Translating gives CASSQYWAGAYTGELFF.